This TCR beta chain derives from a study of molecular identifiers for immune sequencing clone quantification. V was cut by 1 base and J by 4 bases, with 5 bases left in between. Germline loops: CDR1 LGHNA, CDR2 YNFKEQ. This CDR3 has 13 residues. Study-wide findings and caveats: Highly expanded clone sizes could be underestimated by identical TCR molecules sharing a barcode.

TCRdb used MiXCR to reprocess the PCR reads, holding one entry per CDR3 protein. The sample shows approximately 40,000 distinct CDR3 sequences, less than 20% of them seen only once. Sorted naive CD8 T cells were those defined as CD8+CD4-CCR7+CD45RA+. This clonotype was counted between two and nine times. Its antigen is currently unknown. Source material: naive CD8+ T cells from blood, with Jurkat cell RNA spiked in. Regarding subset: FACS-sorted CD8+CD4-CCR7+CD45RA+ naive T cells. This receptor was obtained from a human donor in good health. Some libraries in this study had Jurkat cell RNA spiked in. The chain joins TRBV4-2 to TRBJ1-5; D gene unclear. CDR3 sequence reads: CASSQGVNQPQHF. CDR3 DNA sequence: TGTGCCAGCAGCCAAGGGGTAAATCAGCCCCAGCATTTT.